The 2 T cell receptor beta chains reported below all come from one sample, sequenced in a study of T cell responses to AZD1222 COVID-19 vaccine. Sequencing was performed with immunoSEQ multiplex PCR; in TCRdb, only in-frame clones are kept and a portion is missing. Of about 150,000 clones listed, about 85% are singletons. The material was peripheral blood, obtained after recovery from COVID-19. The source of these receptors is an adult who had recovered from COVID-19.

The chain couples TRBV7-6 to TRBJ2-2; D gene ambiguous. V was clipped by 5 bases and J by 0 bases, with 13 bases between them. This CDR3 contains 16 residues. CDR1 is SGHVS, CDR2 FNYEAQ, per germline. DNA of the CDR3: TGTGCCAGCAGCCTACCGACACAATCGAACACCGGGGAGCTGTTTTTT. It encodes CASSLPTQSNTGELFF.

The chain employs TRBV15 and TRBJ1-2; no reliable D call. Trimming stripped 3 bases from V and 7 bases from J, with 12 bases between. CDR3 length: 13 amino acids. Germline V lookup: CDR1 LNHNV, CDR2 YYDKDF (reference sequence). The CDR3 loop is CATSRAGRTGYTF. The DNA of the CDR3 is TGTGCCACCAGCAGGGCAGGACGAACTGGCTACACCTTC.